This TCR beta chain is drawn from a study of cytomegalovirus exposure and HLA in healthy donors. Use of 60 Vbeta and 13 Jbeta primers characterized the PCR. Repertoires were generated with immunoSEQ multiplex PCR, while TCRdb's copy carries only in-frame clones and drops some. The sample contains 160,000 or so clones, around 73% of which appear only once. General observations from the study: The authors enumerated 150 to 200 TCR beta chains as linked to cytomegalovirus.

These donors counted as nominally healthy when sampled, but unrecorded immune exposures were likely. The trim removed 1 base at V and 7 bases at J, leaving 2 bases unmatched. The V gene's germline CDR1 is LNHDA and CDR2 SQIVND (reference sequence). This CDR3 has 14 residues. This clone was counted ten times or more. The antigen is not known. The rearrangement links TRBV19 to TRBJ2-1; 9 nucleotides align to TRBD1. The TCR sequence derives from a male donor in good health and CMV-seronegative. Material: PBMCs. The chain's CDR3 is CASSIGQGGNEQFF. Here the CDR3 DNA reads TGTGCCAGTAGTATAGGACAGGGGGGGAATGAGCAGTTCTTC.